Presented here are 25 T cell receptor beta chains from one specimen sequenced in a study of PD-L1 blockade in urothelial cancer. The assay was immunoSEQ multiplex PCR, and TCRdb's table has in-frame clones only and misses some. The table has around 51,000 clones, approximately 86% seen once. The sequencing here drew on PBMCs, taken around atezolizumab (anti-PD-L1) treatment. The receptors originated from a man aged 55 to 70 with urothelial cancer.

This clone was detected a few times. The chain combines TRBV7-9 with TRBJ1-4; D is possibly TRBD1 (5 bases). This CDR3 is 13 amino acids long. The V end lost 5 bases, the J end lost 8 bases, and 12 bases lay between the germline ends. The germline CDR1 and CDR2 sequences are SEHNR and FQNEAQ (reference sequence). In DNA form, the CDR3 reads TGTGCCAGCAGCCCACAGTGGGGCGAAAAACTGTTTTTT. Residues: CASSPQWGEKLFF. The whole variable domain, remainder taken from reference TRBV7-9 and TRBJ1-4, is DTGVSQNPRHKITKRGQNVTFRCDPISEHNRLYWYRQTLGQGPEFLTYFQNEAQLEKSRLLSDRFSAERPKGSFSTLEIQRTEQGDSAMYLCASSPQWGEKLFFGSGTQLSVL.

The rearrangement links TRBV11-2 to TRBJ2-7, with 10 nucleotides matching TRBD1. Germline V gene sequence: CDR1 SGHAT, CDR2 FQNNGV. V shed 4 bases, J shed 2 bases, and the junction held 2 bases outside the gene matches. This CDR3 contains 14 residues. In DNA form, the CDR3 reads TGTGCCAGCAGCTGGGACAGGGGTGCCTACGAGCAGTACTTC. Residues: CASSWDRGAYEQYF.

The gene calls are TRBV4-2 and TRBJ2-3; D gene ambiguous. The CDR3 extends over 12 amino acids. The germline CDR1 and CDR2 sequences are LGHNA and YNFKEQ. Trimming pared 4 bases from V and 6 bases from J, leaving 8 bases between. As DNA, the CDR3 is TGTGCCAGCAGCCGTGGCTCGGATACGCAGTATTTT. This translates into CASSRGSDTQYF.

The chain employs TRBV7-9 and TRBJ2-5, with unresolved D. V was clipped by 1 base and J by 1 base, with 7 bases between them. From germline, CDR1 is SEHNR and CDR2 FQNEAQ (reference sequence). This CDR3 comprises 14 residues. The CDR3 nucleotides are TGTGCCAGCAGCTTAGTCGCCAGCCAAGAGACCCAGTACTTC. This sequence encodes CASSLVASQETQYF.

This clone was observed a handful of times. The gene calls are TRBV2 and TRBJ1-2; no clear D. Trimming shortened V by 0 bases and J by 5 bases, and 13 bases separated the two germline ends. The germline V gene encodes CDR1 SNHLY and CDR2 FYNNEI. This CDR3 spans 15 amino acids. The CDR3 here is CASSEALSGTYGYTF. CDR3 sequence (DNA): TGTGCCAGCAGTGAAGCGCTTAGCGGAACGTATGGCTACACCTTC.

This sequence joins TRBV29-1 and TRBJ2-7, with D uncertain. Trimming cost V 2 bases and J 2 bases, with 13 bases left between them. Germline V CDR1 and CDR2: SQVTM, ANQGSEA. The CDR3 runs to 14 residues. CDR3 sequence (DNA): TGCAGCGTTGAATATCTGAGGTCACCCTACGAGCAGTACTTC. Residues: CSVEYLRSPYEQYF.

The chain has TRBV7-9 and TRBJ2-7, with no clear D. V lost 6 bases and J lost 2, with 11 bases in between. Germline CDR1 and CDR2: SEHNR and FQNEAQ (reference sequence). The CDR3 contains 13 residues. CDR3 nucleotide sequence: TGTGCCAGCAGTCGCCGCGGAGCCTACGAGCAGTACTTC. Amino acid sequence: CASSRRGAYEQYF.

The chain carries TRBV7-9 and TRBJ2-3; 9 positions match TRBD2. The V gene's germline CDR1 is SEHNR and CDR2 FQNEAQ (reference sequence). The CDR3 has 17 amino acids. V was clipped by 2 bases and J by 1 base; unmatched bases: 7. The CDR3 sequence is CASSLSVAGAGTDTQYF. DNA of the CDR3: TGTGCCAGCAGCTTATCTGTAGCGGGAGCTGGCACAGATACGCAGTATTTT.

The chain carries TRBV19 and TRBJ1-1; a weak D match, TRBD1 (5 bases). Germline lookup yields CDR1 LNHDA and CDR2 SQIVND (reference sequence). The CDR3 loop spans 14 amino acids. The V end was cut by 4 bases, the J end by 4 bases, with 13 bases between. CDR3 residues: CASSTSTQGTEAFF. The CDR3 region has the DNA TGTGCCAGTAGTACTTCGACCCAGGGCACTGAAGCTTTCTTT.

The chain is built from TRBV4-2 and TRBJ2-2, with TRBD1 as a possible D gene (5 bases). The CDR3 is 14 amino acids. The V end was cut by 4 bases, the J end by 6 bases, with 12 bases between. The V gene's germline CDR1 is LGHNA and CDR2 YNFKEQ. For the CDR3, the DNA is TGTGCCAGCAGCCTAATAGGGGATCCCGGGGAGCTGTTTTTT. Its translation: CASSLIGDPGELFF.

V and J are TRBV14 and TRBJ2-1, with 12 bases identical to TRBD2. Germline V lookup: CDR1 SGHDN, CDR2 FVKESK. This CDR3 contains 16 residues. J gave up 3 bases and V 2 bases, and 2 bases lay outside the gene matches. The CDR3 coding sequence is TGTGCCAGCAGCCAACCGGGACTAGCGGGCTACAATGAGCAGTTCTTC. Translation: CASSQPGLAGYNEQFF.

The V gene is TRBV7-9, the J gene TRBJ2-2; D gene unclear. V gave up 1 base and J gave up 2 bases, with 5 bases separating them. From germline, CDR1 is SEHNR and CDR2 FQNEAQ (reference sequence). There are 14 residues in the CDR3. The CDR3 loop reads CASSLGSNTGELFF. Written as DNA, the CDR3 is TGTGCCAGCAGCTTAGGCAGTAACACCGGGGAGCTGTTTTTT.

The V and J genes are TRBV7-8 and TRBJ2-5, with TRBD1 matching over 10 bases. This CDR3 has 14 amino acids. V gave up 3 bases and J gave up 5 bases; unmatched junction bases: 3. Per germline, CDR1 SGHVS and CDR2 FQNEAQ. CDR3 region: CASSLTGGRETQYF. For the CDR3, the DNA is TGTGCCAGCAGCTTGACAGGGGGCCGTGAGACCCAGTACTTC. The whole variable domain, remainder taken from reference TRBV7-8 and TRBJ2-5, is GAGVSQSPRYKVAKRGQDVALRCDPISGHVSLFWYQQALGQGPEFLTYFQNEAQLDKSGLPSDRFFAERPEGSVSTLKIQRTQQEDSAVYLCASSLTGGRETQYFGPGTRLLVL.

The CDR3 spells CASSLYYEPEQYF. CDR3 DNA: TGTGCCAGCAGCTTGTATTACGAGCCGGAGCAGTACTTC. The chain combines TRBV5-4 with TRBJ2-7; D remains ambiguous. This CDR3 is 13 amino acids long. Trimming removed 1 base from V and 7 bases from J, with 12 bases in between. Germline V gene data show CDR1 as SGHNT and CDR2 as YYREEE (reference sequence).

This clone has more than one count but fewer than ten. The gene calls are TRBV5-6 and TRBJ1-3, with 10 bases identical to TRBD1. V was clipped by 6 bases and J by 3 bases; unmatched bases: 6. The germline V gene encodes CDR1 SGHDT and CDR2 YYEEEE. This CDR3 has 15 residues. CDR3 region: CASKRQGAYGNTIYF. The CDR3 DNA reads TGTGCCAGCAAGAGACAGGGGGCGTATGGAAACACCATATATTTT.

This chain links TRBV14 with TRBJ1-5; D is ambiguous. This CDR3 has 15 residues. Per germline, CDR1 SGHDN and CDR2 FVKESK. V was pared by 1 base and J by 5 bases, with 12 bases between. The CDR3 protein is CASSQGQAIDQPQHF. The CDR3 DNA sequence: TGTGCCAGCAGCCAAGGGCAGGCCATAGATCAGCCCCAGCATTTT. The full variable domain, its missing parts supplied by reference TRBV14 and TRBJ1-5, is EAGVTQFPSHSVIEKGQTVTLRCDPISGHDNLYWYRRVMGKEIKFLLHFVKESKQDESGMPNNRFLAERTGGTYSTLKVQPAELEDSGVYFCASSQGQAIDQPQHFGDGTRLSIL.

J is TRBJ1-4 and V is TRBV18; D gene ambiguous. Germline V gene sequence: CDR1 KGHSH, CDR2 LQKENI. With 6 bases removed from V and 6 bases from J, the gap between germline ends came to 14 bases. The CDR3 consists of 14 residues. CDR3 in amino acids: CASSPRREDEKLFF. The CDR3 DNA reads TGTGCCAGCTCCCCCAGGAGGGAGGATGAAAAACTGTTTTTT.

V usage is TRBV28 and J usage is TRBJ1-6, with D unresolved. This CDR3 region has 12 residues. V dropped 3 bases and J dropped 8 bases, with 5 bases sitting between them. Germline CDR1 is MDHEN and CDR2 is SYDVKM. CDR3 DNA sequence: TGTGCCAGCAGTTTTAGTGATTCACCCCTCCACTTT. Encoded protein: CASSFSDSPLHF.

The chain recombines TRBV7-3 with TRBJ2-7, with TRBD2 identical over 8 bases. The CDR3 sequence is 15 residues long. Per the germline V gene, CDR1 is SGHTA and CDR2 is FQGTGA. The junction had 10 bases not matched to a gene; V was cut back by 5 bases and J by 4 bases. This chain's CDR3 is CASSLRGGAAYEQYF. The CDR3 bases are TGTGCCAGCAGCCTCCGGGGGGGGGCGGCTTACGAGCAGTACTTC.

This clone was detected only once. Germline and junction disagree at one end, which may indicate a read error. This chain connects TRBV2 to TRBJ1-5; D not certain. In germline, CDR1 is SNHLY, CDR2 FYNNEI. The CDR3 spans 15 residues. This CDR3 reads CASSEGAASNPPQHF. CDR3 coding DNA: TGTGCCAGCAGTGAAGGGGCCGCCTCTAATCCGCCCCAGCATTTT.

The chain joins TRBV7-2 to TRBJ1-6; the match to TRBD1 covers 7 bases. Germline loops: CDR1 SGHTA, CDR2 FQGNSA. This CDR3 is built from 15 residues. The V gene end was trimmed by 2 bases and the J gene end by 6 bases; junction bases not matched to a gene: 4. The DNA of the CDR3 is TGTGCCAGCAGCTTATCAGGGGGAGTTAATTCACCCCTCCACTTT. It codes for CASSLSGGVNSPLHF. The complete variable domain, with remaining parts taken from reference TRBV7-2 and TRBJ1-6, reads GAGVSQSPSNKVTEKGKDVELRCDPISGHTALYWYRQSLGQGLEFLIYFQGNSAPDKSGLPSDRFSAERTGGSVSTLTIQRTQQEDSAVYLCASSLSGGVNSPLHFGNGTRLTVT.

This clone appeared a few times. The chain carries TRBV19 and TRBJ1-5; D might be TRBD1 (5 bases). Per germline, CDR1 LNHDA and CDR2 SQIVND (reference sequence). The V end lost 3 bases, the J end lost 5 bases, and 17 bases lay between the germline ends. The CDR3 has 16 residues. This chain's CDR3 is CASSMKGQGGDQPQHF. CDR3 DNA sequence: TGTGCCAGTAGTATGAAGGGCCAGGGAGGCGATCAGCCCCAGCATTTT.

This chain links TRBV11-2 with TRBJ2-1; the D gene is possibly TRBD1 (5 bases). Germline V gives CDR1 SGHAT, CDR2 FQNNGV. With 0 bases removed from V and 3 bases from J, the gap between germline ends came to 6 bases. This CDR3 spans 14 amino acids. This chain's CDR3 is CASSLDDSYNEQFF. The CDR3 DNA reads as TGTGCCAGCAGCTTAGATGACAGCTACAATGAGCAGTTCTTC.

DNA of the CDR3: TGTGCCAGCAGTTCCCGACAGGACCGCTCCTACGAGCAGTACTTC. Its protein is CASSSRQDRSYEQYF. The chain carries TRBV27 and TRBJ2-7; maybe TRBD1 (6 bases). CDR1 is MNHEY and CDR2 is SMNVEV in the germline V gene (reference sequence). V lost 4 bases, J lost 0 bases, and 13 bases lay in between. The CDR3 totals 15 residues.

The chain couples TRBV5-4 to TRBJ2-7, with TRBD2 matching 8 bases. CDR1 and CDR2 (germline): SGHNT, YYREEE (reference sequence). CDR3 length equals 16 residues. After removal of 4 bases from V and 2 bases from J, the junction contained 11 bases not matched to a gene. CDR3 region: CASSPKTSGLTYEQYF. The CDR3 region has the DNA TGTGCCAGCAGCCCCAAAACTAGCGGCCTCACCTACGAGCAGTACTTC.